The 8 T cell receptor beta chains given below trace back to one sample, sequenced in a study of regulatory T cells in long-lasting Graves disease. TCR beta libraries were built with iRepertoire HTBI primers and Arm-PCR of CDR3 regions. TCRdb re-called the multiplex PCR reads with MiXCR, one entry per CDR3 protein. The sample records over 350,000 distinct CDR3 sequences, less than 25% being singletons. Time point noted: persistent/refractory GD, antithyroid drugs over 5 years with positive TRAb. TCR sequences were obtained from RNA taken from PBMCs. Specimen: peripheral blood mononuclear cells (PBMCs), collected when the disease was refractory, from a patient treated with antithyroid drugs. These receptors came from a female donor with Graves disease.

This clonotype was counted at least ten times. This sequence joins TRBV28 and TRBJ1-5; weak D call: TRBD1 (5 bases). CDR3 length: 15 amino acids. V lost 3 bases to trimming and J lost 3 bases, with 12 bases between them. The germline V gene has CDR1 MDHEN and CDR2 SYDVKM. CDR3 sequence (DNA): TGTGCCAGCAGTTTGGCAGGGCGCCCCAATCAGCCCCAGCATTTT. Translated, it gives CASSLAGRPNQPQHF.

J is TRBJ2-1 and V is TRBV29-1, with 8 bases aligning to TRBD1. This CDR3 is built from 14 residues. CDR1 is SQVTM, CDR2 ANQGSEA, per germline. The J segment lost 3 bases and the V segment lost 8 bases, leaving 9 bases of the junction unmatched. The CDR3 bases are TGCAGCTTAACGACAGGGGCGGGCTACAATGAGCAGTTCTTC. This sequence encodes CSLTTGAGYNEQFF.

This clonotype has just a few counts. The rearrangement joins TRBV7-3 to TRBJ2-3; no clear D. This CDR3 region has 13 residues. Germline loops: CDR1 SGHTA, CDR2 FQGTGA. Trimming left V 4 bases short and J 2 bases short, with 7 bases between. CDR3 amino acids: CASSSSFTDTQYF. CDR3 sequence (DNA): TGTGCCAGCAGCTCCAGCTTCACAGATACGCAGTATTTT.

With regard to this clonotype: At one end, the junction sequence differs from germline, possibly due to a read error. The chain links TRBV6-2 or TRBV6-3 to TRBJ2-5, with TRBD1 identical over 7 bases. Germline CDR1 and CDR2: MNHEY and SVGEGT. This CDR3 spans 16 amino acids. CDR3 sequence: CASCHPGTENRETQCF. CDR3 bases: TGTGCCAGCTGCCACCCCGGGACAGAAAACAGGGAGACCCAGTGCTTC.

This clonotype was counted many times. V is TRBV7-2 and J is TRBJ2-5; 8 bases fit TRBD2. The CDR3 contains 15 residues. The germline V gene encodes CDR1 SGHTA and CDR2 FQGNSA. The trim removed 2 bases at V and 7 bases at J, leaving 9 bases unmatched. The chain's CDR3 is CASSLTGGESGTQYF. DNA of the CDR3: TGTGCCAGCAGCTTAACGGGAGGGGAATCAGGGACCCAGTACTTC.

This clonotype was found a few times. The genes are TRBV13 and TRBJ1-2, with a possible D match to TRBD1 (6 bases). This CDR3 spans 15 amino acids. The germline gives CDR1 PRHDT, CDR2 FYEKMQ (reference sequence). The V and J ends lost 4 bases and 0 bases respectively, with 12 bases between them. This CDR3 reads CASSYRGQTNYGYTF. The CDR3 DNA follows: TGTGCCAGCAGCTACCGTGGACAGACTAACTATGGCTACACCTTC.

This clonotype has only a few counts. The chain joins TRBV15 to TRBJ1-6, with D unresolved. V gave up 5 bases and J gave up 2 bases, with 7 bases separating them. The CDR3 totals 14 residues. The germline gives CDR1 LNHNV, CDR2 YYDKDF (reference sequence). For the CDR3, the DNA is TGTGCCACCAGCCCCAGGACCTATAATTCACCCCTCCACTTT. This sequence encodes CATSPRTYNSPLHF.

This clonotype has ten or more counts. The chain recombines TRBV9 with TRBJ2-6; the match to TRBD1 covers 10 bases. CDR3 length: 18 amino acids. The germline CDR1 and CDR2 sequences are SGDLS and YYNGEE. Trimming cost V 0 bases and J 1 base; bases outside gene matches: 4. CDR3 residues: CASSVGGTGASGANVLTF. The CDR3 nucleotides read TGTGCCAGCAGCGTAGGGGGGACAGGGGCGTCTGGGGCCAACGTCCTGACTTTC. The full variable domain, in which reference TRBV9 and TRBJ2-6 provide the parts outside the CDR3, is DSGVTQTPKHLITATGQRVTLRCSPRSGDLSVYWYQQSLDQGLQFLIQYYNGEERAKGNILERFSAQQFPDLHSELNLSSLELGDSALYFCASSVGGTGASGANVLTFGAGSRLTVL.